This is a list of T cell receptor beta chains from one sample in a study of human T cells and chemical hapten exposure. MiXCR, run by TCRdb on the RACE reads, gives a single entry per CDR3 protein. Among roughly 92,000 distinct CDR3 sequences listed, 9.5% to 12% were seen once. The sample in question was whole blood, obtained in connection with sensitization to the hapten diphenylcyclopropenone (DPC). The receptors stem from a woman between 40 and 50 years old with alopecia areata. Some clones in this sample may be carry-over from other donors' samples. Both conserved end residues are part of each CDR3. D genes are given only for firm matches. Size values are once, few and many counts, or a class for expanded clones, and some rows have none.

V gene	J gene	D gene	clone size	CDR3 DNA	CDR3 protein
TRBV7-9	TRBJ2-5	TRBD1	-	TGTGCCAGCAGCTTTACAGGGGCCCAGTACTTC	CASSFTGAQYF
TRBV7-2	TRBJ2-7	TRBD1	many	TGTGCCAGCAGCCATGGTGGGACAGGGGCATACGAGCAGTACTTC	CASSHGGTGAYEQYF
TRBV19	TRBJ2-3	-	-	TGTGCCAGTAGTCCCCGACTGTCCCCTAGCACAGATACGCAGTATTTT	CASSPRLSPSTDTQYF
TRBV12-3/TRBV12-4	TRBJ1-1	-	many	TGTGCCAGCAGTTTGAGGGGGGCGCCTGAAGCTTTCTTT	CASSLRGAPEAFF
TRBV6-1	TRBJ2-7	-	-	TGTGCCAGCAGTGAAAGGGCGGCTCGGACCTACGAGCAGTACTTC	CASSERAARTYEQYF
TRBV29-1	TRBJ2-3	-	many	TGCAGCGTTGTGGTGGGGCTGGGAACAGATACGCAGTATTTT	CSVVVGLGTDTQYF
TRBV5-4	TRBJ2-7	-	-	TGTGCCAGCAGCGTGGACCCGGGGAACGAGCAGTACTTC	CASSVDPGNEQYF
TRBV20-1	TRBJ2-5	TRBD1	few	TGCAGTGCTCGACAGGGGGCTGAGACCCAGTACTTC	CSARQGAETQYF
TRBV5-1	TRBJ1-3	-	-	TGCGCCAGTGGAGACAGCTCTGGAAACACCATATATTTT	CASGDSSGNTIYF
TRBV29-1	TRBJ1-4	-	-	TGCAGCGCCGTGGGGGAAAAACTGTTTTTT	CSAVGEKLFF
TRBV28	TRBJ2-2	-	-	TGTGCCAGCCACGAGGACACCGGGGAGCTGTTTTTT	CASHEDTGELFF
TRBV18	TRBJ2-5	-	medium-sized	TGTGCCAGCTCACCGATGCGACCGCGGGAGACCCAGTACTTC	CASSPMRPRETQYF
TRBV6-5	TRBJ1-4	-	-	TGTGCCAGCAGTTACGCCGGCGGGCGTTGGGAAAAACTGTTTTTT	CASSYAGGRWEKLFF
TRBV29-1	TRBJ2-1	-	few	TGCAGCGGGCGGAAAGGCAGCGCCCCAAACAATGAGCAGTTCTTC	CSGRKGSAPNNEQFF
TRBV6-5	TRBJ1-2	-	-	TGTGCCAGCAGTTACCTCGGGGGATACTATGGCTACACCTTC	CASSYLGGYYGYTF
TRBV7-6	TRBJ2-1	-	many	TGTGCCAGCAGCTTAGGCACGACAATGTGGTTCTTC	CASSLGTTMWFF
TRBV5-1	TRBJ2-3	-	many	TGCGCCAGCGGGTGGGTTTCTACGCAGTATTTT	CASGWVSTQYF
TRBV6-2/TRBV6-3	TRBJ2-6	-	-	TGTGCCAGCAGTTCCTACTATGGGGGAGAGGCCCGAACCTCTGGGGCCAACGTCCTGACTTTC	CASSSYYGGEARTSGANVLTF
TRBV11-2	TRBJ1-2	-	-	TGTGCCAGCAGGCCCGTCAGGAAGGTCTATGGCTACACCTTC	CASRPVRKVYGYTF
TRBV20-1	TRBJ1-2	-	few	TGCAGTGCTAGGGGCAATGATGGCTACACCTTC	CSARGNDGYTF
TRBV12-3/TRBV12-4	TRBJ2-3	-	many	TGTGCCAGCAGTCTAGGTACTTTCACAGATACGCAGTATTTT	CASSLGTFTDTQYF
TRBV6-6	TRBJ2-3	TRBD2	many	TGTGCCAGCACCAATAGCGGGAGGGCCATGAATACGCAGTATTTT	CASTNSGRAMNTQYF
TRBV2	TRBJ2-7	TRBD1	-	TGTGCCAGCAGTCGACAGGGGGTCGGGGAGCAGTACTTC	CASSRQGVGEQYF
TRBV20-1	TRBJ2-1	-	few	TGCAGTGCTAGAGAGGGAGTAGTAATCAATGAGCAGTTCTTC	CSAREGVVINEQFF